Included here is one T cell receptor beta chain sequence, with context. As yet, its antigen is unknown. The data were taken from a study of identifying expanded T cells in peripheral blood. Study-wide findings and caveats: Differentially abundant clones: around 1.2 between replicates, 16.4 at roughly 15 days, over 18 at four. Two-week clone count variance significantly increased as total template count grew.

Libraries were prepared by immunoSEQ multiplex PCR; TCRdb keeps only in-frame clonotypes and omits some of them. This sample carries about 110,000 clones, about 85% of them seen once, and the ten largest clones take about 8.6%. The CDR3 extends over 14 amino acids. V was shortened by 7 bases and J by 0 bases, with 15 bases between the two germline ends. Germline V CDR1 and CDR2: SQVTM, ANQGSEA. Collection occurred without any documented infections or immune events in donors. The rearrangement joins TRBV29-1 to TRBJ1-2, with D possibly matching TRBD1 (6 bases). This sequence originates from a person aged 18 to 70 in good health. Sequenced material: blood. The CDR3 region has the DNA TGCAGCGGAGTCGGCACAGGGTCTAACTATGGCTACACCTTC. Amino acid sequence: CSGVGTGSNYGYTF.